This T cell receptor (beta chain) was profiled in a study of cytomegalovirus exposure and HLA in healthy donors. General study findings and limits: Among donors in an Asian-associated ancestry cluster, a later analysis reportedly found fewer N-insertions than the roughly 700-donor mean.

As concerns this clone: Antigen: not known.

PCR was performed using 60 Vbeta and 13 Jbeta primers. In the authors' methods: Later reanalysis found about 80 million unique TCR beta chains, around 9.9 million of them shared. Method: immunoSEQ multiplex PCR; TCRdb's copy keeps in-frame clones and lacks some. That table supplies the V and J calls and clone size; D and trimming were determined from the DNA. The sample has about 120,000 clones, 82% seen once. Sample: PBMCs. This receptor was taken from a woman younger than 30 in good health and CMV-seronegative.

The chain's CDR3 is CASSLAPRRGTMPGANVLTF. The DNA for the CDR3 is TGTGCCAGCAGCTTAGCCCCCCGCAGGGGTACTATGCCTGGGGCCAACGTCCTGACTTTC. The chain uses TRBV7-8 and TRBJ2-6, with D possibly matching TRBD1 (6 bases). CDR3 length equals 20 residues. Trimming pared 0 bases from V and 2 bases from J, leaving 20 bases between. In germline, CDR1 is SGHVS, CDR2 FQNEAQ.